The T cell receptor (beta chain) described here comes from a study of technical replicates of blood from a few donors. Profiling relied on immunoSEQ multiplex PCR, and the TCRdb table lists in-frame clones only, not all of them. The data contain about 56,000 clones, around 96% of them singletons. CDR3 length: 15 residues. Trimming left V 4 bases short and J 4 bases short, with 11 bases between. Germline assignment: CDR1 LGHNA and CDR2 YSLEER. The specimen was PBMCs. This chain connects TRBV4-3 to TRBJ2-6; tentatively, D is TRBD1 (5 bases). The sequence derives from a human donor in good health. Some clones in this sample may be carry-over from other donors' samples. This chain's CDR3 is CASSLGHGGANVLTF. The CDR3 DNA sequence: TGCGCCAGCAGCCTTGGACATGGCGGGGCCAACGTCCTGACTTTC.